Listed below are T cell receptor beta chains from one sample, sequenced in a study of cytomegalovirus exposure and HLA in healthy donors. Generated by immunoSEQ multiplex PCR, the TCRdb table keeps only in-frame clones and is missing some. The data contain 90,000 to 120,000 clones, over 60% of them singletons. The sample was PBMCs. These TCRs come from a male donor in good health and CMV-seronegative. CDR3s leave out the opening cysteine and the closing phenylalanine or tryptophan. Each record gives: J gene, V gene, CDR3 protein.

TRBJ1-4 TRBV4-1 ASSQVTPPGPLTNEKLF
TRBJ2-7 TRBV7-6 ASSEEGQTSYEQY
TRBJ2-7 TRBV13 ASSPRGTSGRSKQY
TRBJ2-1 TRBV14 ASSSRTSGYNEQF
TRBJ2-5 TRBV11-2 ASSRGGRAKETQY
TRBJ2-1 TRBV6-6 ASSGGLADNYNEQF
TRBJ2-7 TRBV7-2 ASSAVWDRGSYEQY
TRBJ2-7 TRBV2 ASSGWQGTAGRPYEQY
TRBJ2-5 TRBV7-9 ASSFPYETQY
TRBJ1-2 TRBV7-9 ASSLDPGTRGYT
TRBJ2-1 TRBV7-9 ATQRRAPSYNEQF
TRBJ1-4 TRBV7-2 ASSLRTGLNEKLF
TRBJ2-3 TRBV25-1 ASSTDRTDTQY
TRBJ1-3 TRBV6-1 ASSEQWSGNTIY
TRBJ2-7 TRBV30 ACARDSSYEQY
TRBJ1-1 TRBV25-1 ASRAPNTEAF
TRBJ2-1 TRBV4-2 ASSRGLAGRYNEQF
TRBJ2-3 TRBV7-8 ASSSVGADTQY
TRBJ2-5 TRBV7-7 ASSSRGTTGLATQY
TRBJ2-1 TRBV6-6 ASSYAPGQGRNEQF
TRBJ1-2 TRBV27 ASSLSRGTGDYGYT
TRBJ1-2 TRBV19 ATEGALYGYT
TRBJ2-1 TRBV27 ASSGLAGGWCNEQF
TRBJ2-4 TRBV14 ASSDLRLGIQY
TRBJ2-7 TRBV27 ASSSTGTFGIYYEQY
TRBJ1-5 TRBV27 ASRPTGVSNQPQH
TRBJ2-4 TRBV19 ASSVTSGGGNIQY
TRBJ1-3 TRBV9 ASSVEQGISGNTIY
NA TRBV19 ASSSTSATTYEQY
TRBJ1-5 TRBV27 ATQPLGTGGPRGNQPQH
TRBJ1-2 TRBV7-2 ASSFTGTPNKNYGYT
TRBJ1-1 TRBV11-2 ASSFAGQGTEAF
TRBJ1-1 TRBV4-1 ASSLQGAEAF
TRBJ2-1 TRBV25-1 ASSGRLAGSYNEQF
TRBJ2-7 TRBV10-1 ASSESKSGGYEQY
TRBJ1-6 TRBV7-8 ASSLSWEGNSPLH
TRBJ2-3 TRBV5-1 ASSLVFHSTDTQY
TRBJ2-4 TRBV5-8 ASSLWGDGAKNIQY
TRBJ2-1 TRBV15 ATSRDRGGYNEQF
TRBJ2-5 TRBV5-4 ASSNSVVETQY
TRBJ2-2 TRBV7-9 ASSLRQNTGELF
TRBJ2-2 TRBV10-1 ASSESTSGRAMNTGELF
TRBJ2-1 TRBV6-1 ASSAPGTAGNEQF
TRBJ2-1 TRBV28 ATRTGSNEQF
TRBJ1-2 TRBV5-4 ASSLVPNYGYT
TRBJ2-5 TRBV30 AWSGGLLAGGLGETQY
TRBJ2-7 TRBV5-4 ASSLGNSPSYEQY
TRBJ2-5 TRBV7-9 ASSQRTGSQETQY
TRBJ2-1 TRBV27 ASSRSGGNEQF
TRBJ2-1 TRBV4-1 ASSQGISGRYNEQF
TRBJ1-2 TRBV25-1 ASSGTGGDGYT